The clone carrying this T cell receptor (beta chain) was seen at least ten times. Its target is unknown. Germline CDR1 and CDR2: LNHNV and YYDKDF (reference sequence). This CDR3 region has 15 residues. The V gene end was trimmed by 1 base and the J gene end by 3 bases; junction bases not matched to a gene: 0. The source of the sample is a study of T cell repertoires in cytomegalovirus infection. TCRdb analysed the reads with MiXCR anew, one entry per CDR3 protein. The data hold about 89,000 distinct CDR3 sequences, with about 29% observed a single time. Sample: CD8+ T cells from cultured PBMCs, taken from culture after CMV antigen stimulation. The receptor was derived from a human donor in good health (CMV status not recorded). Some clones in this sample may be carry-over from other donors' samples. The rearrangement links TRBV15 to TRBJ1-6, with 7 bases that match TRBD1. CDR3 sequence reads: CATSRGQGYNSPLHF. The CDR3 region has the DNA TGTGCCACCAGCAGAGGACAGGGCTATAATTCACCCCTCCACTTT.